This T cell receptor (beta chain) derives from a study of cytomegalovirus exposure and HLA in healthy donors. Primers for the PCR totalled 60 Vbeta and 13 Jbeta. TCRdb's table, derived via immunoSEQ multiplex PCR, lists solely in-frame clones and lacks some. The repertoire has about 110,000 clones, more than 60% of them found once; the top ten carry roughly 5.6%. This CDR3 has 14 residues. V was trimmed by 2 bases and J by 4 bases, leaving 12 bases between them. CDR1 is GTSNPN and CDR2 is SVGIG in the germline V gene (reference sequence). This clone was recorded only once. Its antigen is unidentified. Overall study findings and caveats: A later analysis linked a missense variant in DCLRE1C to the trimming of TCR beta V and J genes. Earlier analysis yielded a pattern in which most TCR beta V segments were productive about 90% or about 30% of the time.

The sequencing input was PBMCs. This receptor was identified in a female donor in good health and CMV-seropositive. The V and J genes are TRBV30 and TRBJ2-1; the D is unclear. The CDR3 protein is CAWSRVGSYNEQFF. In DNA form, the CDR3 reads TGTGCCTGGAGTCGTGTCGGGTCATACAATGAGCAGTTCTTC.